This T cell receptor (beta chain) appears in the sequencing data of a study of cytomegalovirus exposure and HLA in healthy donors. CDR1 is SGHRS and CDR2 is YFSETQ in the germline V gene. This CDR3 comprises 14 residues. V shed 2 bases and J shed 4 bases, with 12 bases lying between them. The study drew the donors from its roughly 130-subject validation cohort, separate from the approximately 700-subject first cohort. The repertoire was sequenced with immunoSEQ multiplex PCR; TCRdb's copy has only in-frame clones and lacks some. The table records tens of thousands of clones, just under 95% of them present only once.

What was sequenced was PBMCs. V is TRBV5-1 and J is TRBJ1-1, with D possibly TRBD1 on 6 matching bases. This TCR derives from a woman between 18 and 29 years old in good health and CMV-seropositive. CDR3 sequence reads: CASSFQGGVTEAFF. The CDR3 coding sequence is TGCGCCAGCAGCTTCCAAGGGGGAGTCACTGAAGCTTTCTTT.